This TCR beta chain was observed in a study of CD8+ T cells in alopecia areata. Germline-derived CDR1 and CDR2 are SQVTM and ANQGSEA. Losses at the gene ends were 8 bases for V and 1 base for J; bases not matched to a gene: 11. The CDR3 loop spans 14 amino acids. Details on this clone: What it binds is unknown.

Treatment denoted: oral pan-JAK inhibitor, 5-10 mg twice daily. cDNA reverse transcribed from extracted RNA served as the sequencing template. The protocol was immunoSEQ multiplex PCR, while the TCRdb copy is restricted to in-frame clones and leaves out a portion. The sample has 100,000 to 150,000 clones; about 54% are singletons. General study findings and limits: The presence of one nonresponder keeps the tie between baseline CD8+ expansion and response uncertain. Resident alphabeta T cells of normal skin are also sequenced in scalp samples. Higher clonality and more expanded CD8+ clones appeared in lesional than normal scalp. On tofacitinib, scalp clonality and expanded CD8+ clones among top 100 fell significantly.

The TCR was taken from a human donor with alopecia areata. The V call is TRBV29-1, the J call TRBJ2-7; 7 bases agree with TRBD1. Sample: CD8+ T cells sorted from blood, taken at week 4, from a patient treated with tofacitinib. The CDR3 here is CSKTHRGHSYEQYF. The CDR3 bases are TGCAGCAAGACCCACAGGGGTCATTCCTACGAGCAGTACTTC.